The 5 T cell receptor beta chains in this list originate from one sample, sequenced in a study of T cell responses to AZD1222 COVID-19 vaccine. This table comes from immunoSEQ multiplex PCR, and its TCRdb copy is limited to in-frame clones, with some not included. This table holds more than 75,000 clones, nearly 90% found once. The material was peripheral blood, obtained on day 0 of AZD1222 vaccination. The receptors come from an adult in good health.

The chain employs TRBV11-2 and TRBJ2-7; 8 positions match TRBD1. Per the germline V gene, CDR1 is SGHAT and CDR2 is FQNNGV. CDR3 size: 14 residues. V was pared by 4 bases and J by 4 bases, with 6 bases of the junction left unmatched. CDR3 in DNA: TGTGCCAGCAGCTCCCAGACAGGGGCATACGAGCAGTACTTC. The encoded protein is CASSSQTGAYEQYF.

The chain has TRBV7-9 and TRBJ1-2; no clear D. The germline V gene has CDR1 SEHNR and CDR2 FQNEAQ (reference sequence). The CDR3 extends over 15 amino acids. Trimming pared 5 bases from V and 8 bases from J, leaving 21 bases between. The CDR3 here is CASSDGAAGAQGYTF. CDR3 nucleotides: TGTGCCAGCAGCGATGGAGCGGCCGGCGCGCAGGGCTACACCTTC.

In DNA form, the CDR3 reads TGCGCCAGCAACACAGGGGGCTTGGGTAATTCACCCCTCCACTTT. It specifies CASNTGGLGNSPLHF. The chain uses TRBV5-1 and TRBJ1-6; 9 bases map to TRBD1. The junction had 7 bases not matched to a gene; V was cut back by 6 bases and J by 6 bases. From germline, CDR1 is SGHRS and CDR2 YFSETQ. CDR3 length: 15 amino acids.

The rearrangement joins TRBV5-4 to TRBJ1-1, with 8 bases identical to TRBD1. The CDR3 contains 15 residues. The V gene end was trimmed by 0 bases and the J gene end by 0 bases; junction bases not matched to a gene: 1. Germline CDR1 reads SGHNT; CDR2 reads YYREEE (reference sequence). CDR3 sequence (DNA): TGTGCCAGCAGCTTGGCGGGACAGGTGAACACTGAAGCTTTCTTT. This codes for CASSLAGQVNTEAFF.

The chain joins TRBV7-9 to TRBJ2-7; D unclear. Trimming left V 2 bases short and J 1 base short, with 9 bases between. CDR1 is SEHNR and CDR2 is FQNEAQ in the germline V gene (reference sequence). The CDR3 covers 14 residues. CDR3 DNA sequence: TGTGCCAGCAGCTTACTCGGAGAGTCCTACGAGCAGTACTTC. It codes for CASSLLGESYEQYF.